Detailed here is one T cell receptor beta chain. Its target is unknown. The CDR3 length is 17 residues. Unmatched junction bases numbered 11, after V lost 4 bases and J lost 0 bases. Germline V CDR1 and CDR2: SGHRS, YFSETQ. This sample was included in a study of early T cells in non-severe SARS-CoV-2 infection. Across the study: Bulk RNA taken from unsorted whole blood was sequenced, leaving chains unpaired. Study findings and constraints: Matches to VDJdb favored anti-spike CD8 responses and missed private and CD4 specificities.

Individual cDNA molecules were tagged with unique molecular identifiers. TCRdb ran MiXCR on the 5' RACE reads and lists one entry per CDR3 protein. Of 75,000 to 80,000 distinct CDR3 sequences listed, around 11% were seen once; the top ten hold 9.5% to 15%. J is TRBJ2-3 and V is TRBV5-1, with 7 bases aligning to TRBD1. This specimen consisted of whole blood, obtained at baseline. The origin of this receptor is an adult who was a healthcare worker with PCR-confirmed SARS-CoV-2 infection or an uninfected control (not recorded which). This chain's CDR3 is CASSQGTAGHSTDTQYF. The CDR3 region has the DNA TGCGCCAGCAGCCAAGGGACAGCCGGCCACAGCACAGATACGCAGTATTTT.